These 8 T cell receptor beta chains were sequenced from one sample in a study of blood T cell repertoires in COVID-19. Some clones are missing from TCRdb's copy, which holds only in-frame ones; the method was immunoSEQ multiplex PCR. Of about 240,000 clones detected, 75% to 90% appear once; the ten largest clones hold around 2.9%. Material for sequencing was peripheral blood. The receptor set was obtained from a woman aged 25-40 years who had recovered from COVID-19.

This clone was observed a handful of times. The chain recombines TRBV7-3 with TRBJ1-1; no clear D gene. Germline-derived CDR1 and CDR2 are SGHTA and FQGTGA. The CDR3 spans 15 residues. V dropped 0 bases and J dropped 0 bases, with 8 bases sitting between them. The CDR3 region is CASSLTFGMNTEAFF. CDR3 sequence (DNA): TGTGCCAGCAGCTTAACATTTGGCATGAACACTGAAGCTTTCTTT.

The rearrangement joins TRBV19 to TRBJ1-6, with 10 bases aligning to TRBD1. Germline V gene sequence: CDR1 LNHDA, CDR2 SQIVND (reference sequence). This CDR3 region has 16 residues. The trim removed 6 bases at V and 7 bases at J, leaving 9 bases unmatched. The CDR3 here is CASSHLTGGKNSPLHF. For the CDR3, the DNA is TGTGCCAGTAGCCATTTGACAGGGGGCAAGAATTCACCCCTCCACTTT.

The rearrangement links TRBV12-5 to TRBJ2-3; 11 bases map to TRBD2. Germline V gives CDR1 LGHNT, CDR2 FRNRAP. The CDR3 covers 16 residues. V shed 0 bases, J shed 8 bases, and the junction held 7 bases outside the gene matches. CDR3 region: CASGLVLAGDGGTQYF. CDR3 bases: TGTGCTAGTGGTTTGGTACTAGCGGGGGACGGGGGTACGCAGTATTTT.

The V gene is TRBV5-6, the J gene TRBJ2-5; 8 bases are a match to TRBD1. CDR1 is SGHDT and CDR2 is YYEEEE in the germline V gene. The CDR3 contains 15 residues. V was clipped by 0 bases and J by 2 bases; unmatched bases: 3. As DNA, the CDR3 is TGTGCCAGCAGCTTGGCCGGACAGGGTCAAGAGACCCAGTACTTC. This translates into CASSLAGQGQETQYF.

The V gene is TRBV6-5, the J gene TRBJ1-2; maybe TRBD1 (5 bases). V lost 9 bases and J 0 bases, leaving 14 bases between the germline ends. From germline, CDR1 is MNHEY and CDR2 SVGAGI. The CDR3 has 14 amino acids. The CDR3, as DNA: TGTGCCAGTAATGGCCGACAGTCTAACTATGGCTACACCTTC. Its protein product is CASNGRQSNYGYTF.

The chain carries TRBV5-1 and TRBJ1-2; 8 nucleotides line up with TRBD1. The CDR3 runs to 15 residues. With V trimmed by 0 bases and J by 4 bases, 5 bases remained unmatched. CDR1 is SGHRS, CDR2 YFSETQ, per germline. The CDR3, as DNA: TGCGCCAGCAGCTTGGCAGGCCAGGGGGCCTATGGCTACACCTTC. Amino acids: CASSLAGQGAYGYTF.

The chain joins TRBV30 to TRBJ1-2; D gene uncertain. The ends were cut back, 3 bases at V and 3 bases at J, with 11 bases in the middle. Germline V lookup: CDR1 GTSNPN, CDR2 SVGIG (reference sequence). There are 13 residues in the CDR3. For the CDR3, the DNA is TGTGCCTGGAGGATCAGACTCGACTATGGCTACACCTTC. Protein product: CAWRIRLDYGYTF.

V gene TRBV9 combines with J gene TRBJ2-1, with 7 bases lining up with TRBD1. CDR1 and CDR2 (germline): SGDLS, YYNGEE. V was clipped by 0 bases and J by 4 bases; unmatched bases: 4. The CDR3 is 15 amino acids. The CDR3 DNA reads as TGTGCCAGCAGCGTAGAACAGGGGTTTTACAATGAGCAGTTCTTC. It yields the protein CASSVEQGFYNEQFF.